Presented here are 28 T cell receptor beta chains from one specimen sequenced in a study of PD-L1 blockade in urothelial cancer. Clones were sequenced by immunoSEQ multiplex PCR, and TCRdb holds only the in-frame ones, with some missing. The sample records around 45,000 clones, approximately 90% being singletons. The sequencing here drew on PBMCs, taken around atezolizumab (anti-PD-L1) treatment. These receptors were taken from a woman aged 55-75 years with urothelial cancer.

The chain combines TRBV27 with TRBJ2-7; tentative D call: TRBD2 (7 bases). V lost 5 bases and J 2 bases, leaving 16 bases between the germline ends. Germline-derived CDR1 and CDR2 are MNHEY and SMNVEV (reference sequence). The CDR3 runs 15 residues. The CDR3: CASSPRGRGAYEQYF. Written as DNA, the CDR3 is TGTGCCAGCAGTCCGCGGGGGCGCGGGGCCTACGAGCAGTACTTC.

The table lists this clone with a few counts. J is TRBJ2-2 and V is TRBV7-2; D is perhaps TRBD2 (5 bases). V was clipped by 0 bases and J by 5 bases, with 13 bases between them. CDR3 length equals 16 residues. Germline values: CDR1 SGHTA, CDR2 FQGNSA. In nucleotides, the CDR3 is TGTGCCAGCAGCTTAGCCCCCGGGATATATACCGGGGAGCTGTTTTTT. This gives the protein CASSLAPGIYTGELFF. The full variable domain, in which reference TRBV7-2 and TRBJ2-2 provide the parts outside the CDR3, is GAGVSQSPSNKVTEKGKDVELRCDPISGHTALYWYRQSLGQGLEFLIYFQGNSAPDKSGLPSDRFSAERTGGSVSTLTIQRTQQEDSAVYLCASSLAPGIYTGELFFGEGSRLTVL.

The chain uses TRBV7-2 and TRBJ1-4, with D possibly matching TRBD1 (6 bases). The V gene's germline CDR1 is SGHTA and CDR2 FQGNSA. Trimming removed 5 bases at V and 10 bases at J, with 20 bases between. The CDR3 sequence is 15 residues long. CDR3 loop: CASSQGGAWSGKLFF. The CDR3 DNA reads TGTGCCAGCAGCCAAGGGGGTGCGTGGTCGGGAAAACTGTTTTTT. Supplemented by reference TRBV7-2 and TRBJ1-4, the full variable domain reads GAGVSQSPSNKVTEKGKDVELRCDPISGHTALYWYRQSLGQGLEFLIYFQGNSAPDKSGLPSDRFSAERTGGSVSTLTIQRTQQEDSAVYLCASSQGGAWSGKLFFGSGTQLSVL.

CDR3 sequence: CASTTTRYNEQFF. The CDR3 region has the DNA TGTGCCAGCACGACAACTAGATACAATGAGCAGTTCTTC. The chain carries TRBV28 and TRBJ2-1, with D tentatively TRBD2 (5 bases). Germline V gives CDR1 MDHEN, CDR2 SYDVKM. This CDR3 spans 13 amino acids. Trimming stripped 7 bases from V and 4 bases from J, with 11 bases between.

The chain has TRBV6-6 and TRBJ2-7, with a possible D match to TRBD2 (5 bases). The length of the CDR3 is 16 residues. V was shortened by 4 bases and J by 4 bases, with 20 bases between the two germline ends. In germline, CDR1 is MNHNY, CDR2 SVGAGI (reference sequence). The CDR3 DNA sequence: TGTGCCAGCAGTTCCCGGATCGAGAACCGGGAATACGAGCAGTACTTC. Translating gives CASSSRIENREYEQYF.

V and J are TRBV5-1 and TRBJ2-1; TRBD2 matches 11 bases. The V gene end was trimmed by 0 bases and the J gene end by 0 bases; junction bases not matched to a gene: 8. CDR3 length: 19 amino acids. Per the germline V gene, CDR1 is SGHRS and CDR2 is YFSETQ. The CDR3 loop reads CASSLGGTSGLFSYNEQFF. CDR3 coding DNA: TGCGCCAGCAGCTTGGGGGGGACTAGCGGATTATTCTCCTACAATGAGCAGTTCTTC.

The chain carries TRBV28 and TRBJ2-7; unclear D gene. This CDR3 has 13 residues. Germline lookup yields CDR1 MDHEN and CDR2 SYDVKM. Trimming removed 7 bases at V and 2 bases at J, with 12 bases between. CDR3 protein: CASIGIAAYEQYF. Written as DNA, the CDR3 is TGTGCCAGCATAGGCATCGCGGCCTACGAGCAGTACTTC.

This clone was detected only once. The rearrangement joins TRBV19 to TRBJ1-5; a possible D gene is TRBD1 (5 bases). Germline values: CDR1 LNHDA, CDR2 SQIVND (reference sequence). The CDR3 is made up of 17 amino acids. V dropped 2 bases and J dropped 2 bases, with 16 bases sitting between them. Here the CDR3 reads CASSILIGGVGNQPQHF. The CDR3 nucleotides read TGTGCCAGTAGTATATTGATTGGAGGGGTCGGCAATCAGCCCCAGCATTTT.

The chain combines TRBV4-1 with TRBJ1-1, with a possible D match to TRBD1 (6 bases). Germline CDR1 and CDR2: MGHRA and YSYEKL. This CDR3 contains 14 residues. Between the trimmed V and J ends, which lost 0 bases and 11 bases, there was a span of 16 bases. CDR3 loop: CASSQDPGTDSAFF. The CDR3 bases are TGCGCCAGCAGCCAAGATCCGGGGACGGACAGCGCTTTCTTT.

The CDR3 DNA is TGTGCCAGCAGAACCGGGACAGCCTACTCCTACGAGCAGTACTTC. This encodes CASRTGTAYSYEQYF. The chain is built from TRBV28 and TRBJ2-7; 7 bases map to TRBD1. V lost 6 bases, J lost 0 bases, and 8 bases stayed unmatched. The CDR3 covers 15 residues. The germline V gene has CDR1 MDHEN and CDR2 SYDVKM.

This rearrangement joins TRBV6-5 to TRBJ2-7; D may be TRBD1 (6 bases). V was clipped by 5 bases and J by 3 bases, with 20 bases between them. The germline CDR1 and CDR2 sequences are MNHEY and SVGAGI. This CDR3 has 16 amino acids. The CDR3 coding sequence is TGTGCCAGCAGTAACTTTCCAAAAGACAGGATCTACGAGCAGTACTTC. Translation gives CASSNFPKDRIYEQYF.

The gene calls are TRBV4-3 and TRBJ2-5; 12 positions agree with TRBD2. The CDR3 has 17 residues. V was pared by 0 bases and J by 5 bases, with 7 bases of the junction left unmatched. CDR1 LGHNA and CDR2 YSLEER come from the germline V gene. CDR3 loop: CASSQDRGTSGRETQYF. The CDR3 bases are TGCGCCAGCAGCCAAGATCGGGGCACTAGCGGGAGGGAGACCCAGTACTTC.

The J gene is TRBJ1-1, the V gene TRBV4-2; D possibly corresponds to TRBD1 (5 bases). The ends were cut back, 0 bases at V and 8 bases at J, with 10 bases in the middle. The CDR3 consists of 13 residues. Germline V gene lookup returns CDR1 LGHNA and CDR2 YNFKEQ. CDR3 coding DNA: TGTGCCAGCAGCCAAGAATCCCCAGGGGAAGCTTTCTTT. Amino acids: CASSQESPGEAFF.

This chain connects TRBV19 to TRBJ2-1; D unresolved. In germline, CDR1 is LNHDA, CDR2 SQIVND (reference sequence). The V end lost 3 bases, the J end lost 8 bases, and 8 bases lay between the germline ends. There are 12 residues in the CDR3. This CDR3 is CASSISDYEQFF. CDR3 nucleotides: TGTGCCAGTAGTATCTCAGACTATGAGCAGTTCTTC.

The V call is TRBV30, the J call TRBJ1-5; TRBD1 matches 7 bases. The V and J ends lost 1 base and 0 bases, in that order; junction bases with no gene match: 15. Germline-derived CDR1 and CDR2 are GTSNPN and SVGIG (reference sequence). This CDR3 comprises 19 residues. The CDR3 bases are TGTGCCTGGAGTGGGACCCCGGGACAGAATACCCCTAGCAATCAGCCCCAGCATTTT. Translating it yields CAWSGTPGQNTPSNQPQHF.

The chain combines TRBV7-2 with TRBJ2-3, with 8 positions matching TRBD2. The CDR3 has 14 residues. The V gene's germline CDR1 is SGHTA and CDR2 FQGNSA. Losses at the gene ends were 2 bases for V and 6 bases for J; bases not matched to a gene: 4. The CDR3 region has the DNA TGTGCCAGCAGCTTAACGGGAGGGGGGGATACGCAGTATTTT. It is translated as CASSLTGGGDTQYF. The complete variable domain, with remaining parts taken from reference TRBV7-2 and TRBJ2-3, reads GAGVSQSPSNKVTEKGKDVELRCDPISGHTALYWYRQSLGQGLEFLIYFQGNSAPDKSGLPSDRFSAERTGGSVSTLTIQRTQQEDSAVYLCASSLTGGGDTQYFGPGTRLTVL.

CDR3 coding DNA: TGTGCCACCAGCAGAGGTAGACCAGGCTATTCATACGAGCAGTACTTC. Translation: CATSRGRPGYSYEQYF. The chain couples TRBV15 to TRBJ2-7; D is unclear. Germline loops: CDR1 LNHNV, CDR2 YYDKDF (reference sequence). The CDR3 loop spans 16 amino acids. The ends were cut back, 1 base at V and 4 bases at J, with 17 bases in the middle.

V is TRBV5-1 and J is TRBJ2-1, with 7 bases aligning to TRBD1. Germline CDR1 is SGHRS and CDR2 is YFSETQ. V was clipped by 4 bases and J by 4 bases; unmatched bases: 14. The CDR3 consists of 17 residues. This CDR3 is CASSAALLQGPYNEQFF. The CDR3 DNA follows: TGCGCCAGCAGCGCAGCACTCCTACAGGGGCCGTACAATGAGCAGTTCTTC.

The chain has TRBV29-1 and TRBJ2-7; the D gene is possibly TRBD1 (7 bases). This CDR3 region has 13 residues. Trimming stripped 6 bases from V and 2 bases from J, with 14 bases between. Germline CDR1 reads SQVTM; CDR2 reads ANQGSEA. The CDR3: CSVGGGSTYEQYF. Written as DNA, the CDR3 is TGCAGCGTCGGAGGGGGCAGCACCTACGAGCAGTACTTC.

This sequence joins TRBV19 and TRBJ2-7; 7 positions agree with TRBD1. Germline trimming cut 5 bases from V and 6 bases from J; bases unmatched to any gene: 13. From germline, CDR1 is LNHDA and CDR2 SQIVND (reference sequence). The length of the CDR3 is 15 residues. CDR3 region: CASSLSTGVLGEQYF. CDR3 sequence (DNA): TGTGCCAGTAGTTTATCAACAGGGGTGTTGGGCGAGCAGTACTTC.

The gene calls are TRBV19 and TRBJ2-1, with a tentative D call TRBD1 (5 bases). CDR3 size: 15 residues. Germline CDR1 LNHDA, CDR2 SQIVND (reference sequence). The V end was cut by 0 bases, the J end by 8 bases, with 14 bases between. The CDR3 DNA follows: TGTGCCAGTAGTATAGAGGCAGGGATGGGATATGAGCAGTTCTTC. The encoded protein is CASSIEAGMGYEQFF.

The chain joins TRBV14 to TRBJ1-4; 8 bases match TRBD1. This CDR3 spans 15 amino acids. Germline loops: CDR1 SGHDN, CDR2 FVKESK. The trim removed 2 bases at V and 5 bases at J, leaving 4 bases unmatched. For the CDR3, the DNA is TGTGCCAGCAGCCAAATGGGACAGGCCAATGAAAAACTGTTTTTT. Translated, it gives CASSQMGQANEKLFF.

The chain recombines TRBV5-4 with TRBJ2-1; 10 bases align to TRBD1. J lost 9 bases, V lost 1 base, and 7 bases had no gene match. The CDR3 covers 15 residues. Looked up from germline, CDR1 is SGHNT and CDR2 is YYREEE (reference sequence). The CDR3 region has the DNA TGTGCCAGCAGCTTGAGACAGGGGGCGGCGGGTGAGCAGTTCTTC. It codes for CASSLRQGAAGEQFF.

The chain has TRBV27 and TRBJ2-7, with D perhaps matching TRBD2 (5 bases). CDR3 length: 14 residues. Between the trimmed V and J ends, which lost 6 bases and 0 bases, there was a span of 12 bases. In germline, CDR1 is MNHEY, CDR2 SMNVEV (reference sequence). DNA of the CDR3: TGTGCCAGCAGGATAGCGTTAACCTCCTACGAGCAGTACTTC. This sequence encodes CASRIALTSYEQYF.

The chain carries TRBV5-1 and TRBJ1-6; 8 bases map to TRBD1. The CDR3 spans 14 residues. V was clipped by 3 bases and J by 8 bases; unmatched bases: 4. Germline CDR1 SGHRS, CDR2 YFSETQ. The CDR3, as DNA: TGCGCCAGCAGCTCCGGACAGGGCGATTCACCCCTCCACTTT. This encodes CASSSGQGDSPLHF.

The V call is TRBV4-3, the J call TRBJ1-5; TRBD1 might be the D (5 bases). Germline V gene data show CDR1 as LGHNA and CDR2 as YSLEER. V was shortened by 4 bases and J by 3 bases, with 16 bases between the two germline ends. The CDR3 covers 16 residues. CDR3 bases: TGCGCCAGCAGCCCCCCCTGGGGCAGGGACAATCAGCCCCAGCATTTT. This gives the protein CASSPPWGRDNQPQHF.

The chain recombines TRBV6-5 with TRBJ2-3; a possible D gene is TRBD2 (7 bases). From germline, CDR1 is MNHEY and CDR2 SVGAGI. The V and J ends lost 2 bases and 3 bases respectively, with 15 bases between them. The length of the CDR3 is 16 residues. CDR3 DNA: TGTGCCAGCAGTTACGGAGGGGGGGCCTGGACAGATACGCAGTATTTT. Its translation is CASSYGGGAWTDTQYF.

The rearrangement uses TRBV6-1 and TRBJ1-5; weak D call: TRBD1 (6 bases). Germline CDR1 MNHNS, CDR2 SASEGT. This CDR3 has 15 residues. V lost 7 bases and J lost 3, with 16 bases in between. This CDR3 is CASTLVGGPNQPQHF. The CDR3 DNA sequence: TGTGCCAGCACCCTAGTGGGGGGGCCCAATCAGCCCCAGCATTTT.